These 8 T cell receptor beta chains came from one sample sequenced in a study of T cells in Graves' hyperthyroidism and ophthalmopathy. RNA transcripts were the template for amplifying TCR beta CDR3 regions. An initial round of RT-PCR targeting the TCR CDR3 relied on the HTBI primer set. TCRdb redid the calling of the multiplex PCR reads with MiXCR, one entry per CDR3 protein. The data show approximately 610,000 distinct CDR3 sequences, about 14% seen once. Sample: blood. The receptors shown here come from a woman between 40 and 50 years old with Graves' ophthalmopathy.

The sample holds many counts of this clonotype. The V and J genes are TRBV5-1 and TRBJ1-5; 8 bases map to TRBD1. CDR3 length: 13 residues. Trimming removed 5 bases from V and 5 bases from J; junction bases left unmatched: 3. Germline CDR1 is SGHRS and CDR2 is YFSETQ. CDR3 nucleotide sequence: TGCGCCAGCAGGCAGGGGGCTGATCAGCCCCAGCATTTT. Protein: CASRQGADQPQHF.

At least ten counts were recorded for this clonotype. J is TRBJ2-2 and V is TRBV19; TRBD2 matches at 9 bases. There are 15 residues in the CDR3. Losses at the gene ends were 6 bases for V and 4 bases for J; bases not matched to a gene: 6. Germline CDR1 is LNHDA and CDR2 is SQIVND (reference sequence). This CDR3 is CASSFRSGSTGELFF. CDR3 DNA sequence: TGTGCCAGTAGCTTCCGTAGCGGGAGCACCGGGGAGCTGTTTTTT.

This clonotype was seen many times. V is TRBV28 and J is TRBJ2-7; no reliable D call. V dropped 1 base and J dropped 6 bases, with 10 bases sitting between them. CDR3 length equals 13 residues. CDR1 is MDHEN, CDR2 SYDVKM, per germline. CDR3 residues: CASSLFQTSEQYF. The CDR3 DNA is TGTGCCAGCAGTTTATTCCAAACAAGCGAGCAGTACTTC.

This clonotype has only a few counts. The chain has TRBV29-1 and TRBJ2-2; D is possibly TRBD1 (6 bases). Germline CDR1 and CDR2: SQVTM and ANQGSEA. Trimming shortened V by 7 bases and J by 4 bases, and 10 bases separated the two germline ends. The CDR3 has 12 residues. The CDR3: CSAGQPTGELFF. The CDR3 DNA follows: TGCAGCGCCGGACAGCCCACCGGGGAGCTGTTTTTT.

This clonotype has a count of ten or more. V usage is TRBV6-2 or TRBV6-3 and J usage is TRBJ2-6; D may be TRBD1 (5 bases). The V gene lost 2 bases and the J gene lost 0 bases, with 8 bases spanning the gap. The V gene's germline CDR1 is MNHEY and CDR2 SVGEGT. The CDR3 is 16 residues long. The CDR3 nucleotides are TGTGCCAGCAGTTACAGACAGCACTCTGGGGCCAACGTCCTGACTTTC. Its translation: CASSYRQHSGANVLTF.

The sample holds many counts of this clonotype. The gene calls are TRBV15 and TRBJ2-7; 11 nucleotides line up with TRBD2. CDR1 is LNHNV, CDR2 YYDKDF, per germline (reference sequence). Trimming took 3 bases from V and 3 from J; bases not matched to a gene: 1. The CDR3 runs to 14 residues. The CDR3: CATSRTSGVYEQYF. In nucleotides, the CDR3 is TGTGCCACCAGCAGGACTAGCGGGGTCTACGAGCAGTACTTC.

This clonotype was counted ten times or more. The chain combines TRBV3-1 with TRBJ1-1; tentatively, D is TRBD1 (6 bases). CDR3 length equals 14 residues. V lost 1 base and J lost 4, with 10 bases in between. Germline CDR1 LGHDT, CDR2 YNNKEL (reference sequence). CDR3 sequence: CASSQGRGRTEAFF. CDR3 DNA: TGTGCCAGCAGCCAAGGGCGGGGGCGCACTGAAGCTTTCTTT.

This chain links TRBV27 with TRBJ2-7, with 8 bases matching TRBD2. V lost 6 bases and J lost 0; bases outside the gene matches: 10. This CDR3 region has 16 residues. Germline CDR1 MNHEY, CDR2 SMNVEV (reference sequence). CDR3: CASSLIGGASSYEQYF. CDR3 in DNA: TGTGCCAGCAGCCTAATCGGGGGGGCGAGCTCCTACGAGCAGTACTTC.